The sequence of this T cell receptor (beta chain) was determined in a study of blood T cell repertoires in COVID-19 (dated by TCRdb to the early 2020s). Concerning the study at large: The collaborator samples originated in the United States, Italy and Spain and spanned the acute and convalescent phases of COVID-19. The prospective study material was composed of cDNA or gDNA derived from T cells, B-cell-depleted T cells, or PBMCs. Subjects who had been exposed to COVID-19, were actively infected with it, or had recovered from it provided the deeply sampled blood TCRbeta repertoires that made up the dataset. A freely available public database, intended as a resource for researchers studying the immune response to SARS-CoV-2, is where the repertoires were released. The samples were drawn from two sources: the first 160 participants of the ongoing ImmuneRACE study, and over 950 subjects contributed by 6 global collaborators. Nearly every sample came with metadata listing a de-identified subject ID, COVID-19 status, age in years and sex. Where available, HLA class I and class II types were obtained from metadata supplied by the sample provider rather than from assay-based typing. Here is what the overall study found, with its caveats: The quantity of clinical and demographic metadata differed by source and by participant and was supplied without curation.

From a lookup of the germline V gene (reference sequence), CDR1 and CDR2 are LGHDT and YNNKEL. The CDR3 runs 15 amino acids, cysteine and phenylalanine included. Solely the CDR3 DNA is kept, with 45 bases framed from the first base. Trimming removed 1 base from V and 4 bases from J; the gene matches leave 4 bases unexplained. Samples from volunteer blood donors who had recovered from COVID-19 were contributed by a second Seattle source. Collaborating institutions collected whole blood in K2EDTA tubes following their own protocols. For TCRbeta analysis, collaborators shipped samples as frozen whole blood, isolated PBMCs, or DNA extracted from either of those sample types. Notes on this clone: The specificity of this receptor is unknown. Nothing much larger sits one base from this clone, and base qualities are not available.

TCRbeta CDR3 regions were amplified from genomic DNA by means of the immunoSEQ Assay, a bias-controlled multiplex PCR. The paper's data handling went like this. The number of nucleated cells in each sample was estimated by amplification of reference gene primers within the assay. Sequence reads were collapsed and filtered to measure the absolute abundance of every unique TCRbeta CDR3 rearrangement. For each sample, productive Simpson clonality was calculated as the square root of Simpson's diversity index over productive rearrangements. TCRdb took over this immuneACCESS table, retaining in-frame rearrangements with V and J assigned. Such tables are incomplete; in checked studies, under half of the missing clones stem from an unresolved V gene, and the remainder is unexplained. V, J and clone size are those of that table, while D and trimming were read from the DNA. Within this sample are over 200,000 clones, with approximately 83% of them counted one time only. Of the sample, 3% to 3.5% falls within the top ten clones.

The sequenced material came from peripheral blood. Rearrangement joined TRBV3-1 (or the pseudogene TRBV3-2) to TRBJ2-7, with 10 central nucleotides matching TRBD1. The clonotype was recovered from a woman in her 30s who had recovered from COVID-19. The CDR3 loop reads CASSQVLGQGYEQYF. The DNA reads TGTGCCAGCAGCCAAGTTCTGGGACAGGGGTACGAGCAGTACTTC.